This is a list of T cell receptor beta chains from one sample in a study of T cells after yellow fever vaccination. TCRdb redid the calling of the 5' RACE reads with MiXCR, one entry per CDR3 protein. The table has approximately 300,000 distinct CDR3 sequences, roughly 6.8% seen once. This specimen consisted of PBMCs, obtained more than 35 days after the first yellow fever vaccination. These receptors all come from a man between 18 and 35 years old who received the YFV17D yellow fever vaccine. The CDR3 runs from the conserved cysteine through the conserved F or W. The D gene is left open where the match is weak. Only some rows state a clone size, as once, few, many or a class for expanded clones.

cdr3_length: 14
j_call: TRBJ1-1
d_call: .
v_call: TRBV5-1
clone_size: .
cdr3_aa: CASSFQTDNTEAFF
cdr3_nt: TGCGCCAGCAGCTTCCAGACTGATAACACTGAAGCTTTCTTT

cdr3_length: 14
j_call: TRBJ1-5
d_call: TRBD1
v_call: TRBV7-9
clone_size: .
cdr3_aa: CASSSDRVDQPQHF
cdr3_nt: TGTGCCAGCAGCTCGGACAGGGTGGATCAGCCCCAGCATTTT

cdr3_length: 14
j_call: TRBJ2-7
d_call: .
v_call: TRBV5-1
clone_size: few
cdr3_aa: CASSRGDSSYEQYF
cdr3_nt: TGCGCCAGCAGCCGGGGGGACAGCTCCTACGAGCAGTACTTC

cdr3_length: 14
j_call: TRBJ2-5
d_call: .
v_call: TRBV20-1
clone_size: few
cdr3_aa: CSARDMGYSETQYF
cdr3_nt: TGCAGTGCTCGCGATATGGGGTATTCAGAGACCCAGTACTTC

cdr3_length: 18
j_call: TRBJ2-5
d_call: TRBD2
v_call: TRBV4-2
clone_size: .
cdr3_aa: CASSPLKAGLDLAETQYF
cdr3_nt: TGTGCCAGCAGCCCCTTGAAGGCGGGACTAGATCTAGCAGAGACCCAGTACTTC

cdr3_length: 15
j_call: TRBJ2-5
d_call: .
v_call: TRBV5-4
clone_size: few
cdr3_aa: CASSSGVLRQETQYF
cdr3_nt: TGTGCCAGCAGCTCAGGGGTACTACGGCAAGAGACCCAGTACTTC

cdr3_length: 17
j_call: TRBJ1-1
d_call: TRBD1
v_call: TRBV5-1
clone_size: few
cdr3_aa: CASSRIDREGRATEAFF
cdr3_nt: TGCGCCAGCAGCCGTATCGACAGGGAGGGACGTGCCACTGAAGCTTTCTTT

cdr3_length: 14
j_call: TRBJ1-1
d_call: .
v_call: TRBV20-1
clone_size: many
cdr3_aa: CSALTGYGATEAFF
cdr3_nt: TGCAGTGCTCTCACAGGGTATGGAGCCACTGAAGCTTTCTTT

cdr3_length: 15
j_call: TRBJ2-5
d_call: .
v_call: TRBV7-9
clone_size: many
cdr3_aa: CASSLGGYTSETQYF
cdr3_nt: TGTGCCAGCAGCTTAGGGGGCTATACTTCCGAGACCCAGTACTTC

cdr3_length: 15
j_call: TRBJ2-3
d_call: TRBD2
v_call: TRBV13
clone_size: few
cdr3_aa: CASSPGGLASDTQYF
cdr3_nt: TGTGCCAGCAGCCCCGGCGGACTAGCGTCAGATACGCAGTATTTT

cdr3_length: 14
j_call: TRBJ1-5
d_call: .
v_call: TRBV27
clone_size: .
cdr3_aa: CASSLSLYNQPQHF
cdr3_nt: TGTGCCAGCAGTTTATCCCTGTACAATCAGCCCCAGCATTTT

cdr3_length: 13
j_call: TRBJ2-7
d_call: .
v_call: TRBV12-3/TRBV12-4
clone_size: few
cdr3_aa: CASSLRRSYEQYF
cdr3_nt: TGTGCCAGCAGCTTACGGAGGTCCTACGAGCAGTACTTC

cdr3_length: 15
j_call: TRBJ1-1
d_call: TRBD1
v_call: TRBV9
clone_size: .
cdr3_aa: CASSVTGEMNTEAFF
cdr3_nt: TGTGCCAGCAGCGTAACAGGGGAAATGAACACTGAAGCTTTCTTT

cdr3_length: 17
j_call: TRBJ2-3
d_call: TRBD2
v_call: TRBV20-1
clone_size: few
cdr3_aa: CSASGLIASGGTDTQYF
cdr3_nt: TGCAGTGCTAGCGGACTTATAGCTAGCGGGGGTACAGATACGCAGTATTTT

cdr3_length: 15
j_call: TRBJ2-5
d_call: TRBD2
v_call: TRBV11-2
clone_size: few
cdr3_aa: CASSFHASGVETQYF
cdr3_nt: TGTGCCAGCAGCTTTCATGCTAGCGGGGTTGAGACCCAGTACTTC

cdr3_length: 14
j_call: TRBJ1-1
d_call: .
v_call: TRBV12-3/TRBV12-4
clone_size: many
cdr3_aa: CASSWVGEGTEAFF
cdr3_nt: TGTGCCAGCAGTTGGGTCGGGGAGGGCACTGAAGCTTTCTTT

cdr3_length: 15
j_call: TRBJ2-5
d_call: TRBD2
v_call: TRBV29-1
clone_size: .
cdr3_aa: CSVEAPGRGQETQYF
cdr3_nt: TGCAGCGTTGAAGCCCCAGGGAGGGGCCAAGAGACCCAGTACTTC

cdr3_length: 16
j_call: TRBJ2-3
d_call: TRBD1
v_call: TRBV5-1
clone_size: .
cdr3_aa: CASSLGLTGISDTQYF
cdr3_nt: TGCGCCAGCAGCTTGGGGCTGACAGGGATCTCAGATACGCAGTATTTT

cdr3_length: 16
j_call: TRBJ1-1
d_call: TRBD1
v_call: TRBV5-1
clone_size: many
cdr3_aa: CASSLGLYGQGTEAFF
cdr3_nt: TGCGCCAGCAGCTTGGGGCTGTACGGACAGGGAACTGAAGCTTTCTTT

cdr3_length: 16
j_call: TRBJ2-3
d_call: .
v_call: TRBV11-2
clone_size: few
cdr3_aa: CASTPSAGSSTDTQYF
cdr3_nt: TGTGCCAGCACCCCATCCGCAGGGTCTAGCACAGATACGCAGTATTTT

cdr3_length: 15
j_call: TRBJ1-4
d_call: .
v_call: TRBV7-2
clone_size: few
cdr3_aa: CASSIAGGNGEKLFF
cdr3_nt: TGTGCCAGCAGCATCGCGGGGGGGAATGGAGAAAAACTGTTTTTT

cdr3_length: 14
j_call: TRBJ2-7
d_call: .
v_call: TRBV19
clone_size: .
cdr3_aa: CASSMVAGSYEQYF
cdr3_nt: TGTGCCAGTAGTATGGTCGCAGGTAGCTACGAGCAGTACTTC

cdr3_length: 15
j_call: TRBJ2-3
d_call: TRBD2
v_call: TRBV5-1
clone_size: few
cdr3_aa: CASSLNGGDTDTQYF
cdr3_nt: TGCGCCAGCAGCTTGAACGGGGGGGACACAGATACGCAGTATTTT

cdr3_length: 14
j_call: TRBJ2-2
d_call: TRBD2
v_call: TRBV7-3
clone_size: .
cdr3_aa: CASAFAGETGELFF
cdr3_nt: TGTGCCAGCGCGTTCGCGGGGGAGACCGGGGAGCTGTTTTTT

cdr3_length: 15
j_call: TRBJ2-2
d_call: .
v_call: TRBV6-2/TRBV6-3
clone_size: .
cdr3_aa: CASTPPVRNTGELFF
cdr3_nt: TGTGCCAGCACCCCCCCCGTCAGGAACACCGGGGAGCTGTTTTTT